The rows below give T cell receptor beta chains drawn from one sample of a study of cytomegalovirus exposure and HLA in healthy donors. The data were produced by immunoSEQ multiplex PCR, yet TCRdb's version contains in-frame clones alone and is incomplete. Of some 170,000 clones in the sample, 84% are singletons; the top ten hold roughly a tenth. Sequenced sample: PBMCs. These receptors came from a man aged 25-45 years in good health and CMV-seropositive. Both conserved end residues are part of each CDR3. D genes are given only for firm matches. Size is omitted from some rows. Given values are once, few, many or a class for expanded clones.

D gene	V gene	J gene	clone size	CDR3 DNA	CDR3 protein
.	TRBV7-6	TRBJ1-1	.	TGTGCCAGCAGAACTTACAGGGTGGGGGCGAACACTGAAGCTTTCTTT	CASRTYRVGANTEAFF
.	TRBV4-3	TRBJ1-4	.	TGCGCCAGCAGCCAAGATGCGGGGGCGGGTGAAAAACTGTTTTTT	CASSQDAGAGEKLFF
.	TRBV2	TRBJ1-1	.	TGTGCCCTAGAGGAGAGTCTGAACACTGAAGCTTTCTTT	CALEESLNTEAFF
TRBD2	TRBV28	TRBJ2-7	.	TGTGCCAGCAGCTCGTCCCTAGCGGGACCCCCTAGTGGGCAGTACTTC	CASSSSLAGPPSGQYF
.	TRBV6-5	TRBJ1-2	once	TGTGCCAGCAGTTACTCGAACAGCCTACACTATGGCTACACCTTC	CASSYSNSLHYGYTF
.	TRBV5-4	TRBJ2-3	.	TGTGCCAGCAGCGTGGACTGGAGAACAGATACGCAGTATTTT	CASSVDWRTDTQYF
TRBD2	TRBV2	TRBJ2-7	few	TGTGCCAGCAGTGACACTAGCGGGAGCTACGAGCAGTACTTC	CASSDTSGSYEQYF
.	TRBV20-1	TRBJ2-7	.	TGCAGTGCTTCCGAGGTCTACGAGCAGTACTTC	CSASEVYEQYF
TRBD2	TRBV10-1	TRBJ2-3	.	TGCGCCAGCAGTGGCCGGGAGGGCCGTGATACGCAGTATTTT	CASSGREGRDTQYF
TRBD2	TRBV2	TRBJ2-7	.	TGTGCCAGCAGTGTGTGGACTAGCGGACCCTACGAGCAGTACTTC	CASSVWTSGPYEQYF
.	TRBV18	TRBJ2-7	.	TGTGCCAGCTCACTACAGGACAACTACGAGCAGTACTTC	CASSLQDNYEQYF
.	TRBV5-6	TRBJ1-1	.	TGTGCCAGCAGCTCGGGCGGGGAAGCTTTCTTT	CASSSGGEAFF
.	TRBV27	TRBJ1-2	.	TGTGCCAGCAGGGGGCCTTATGGCTACACCTTC	CASRGPYGYTF
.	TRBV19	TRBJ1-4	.	TGTGCCAGCGCCCAGGGCTTTAATGAAAAACTGTTTTTT	CASAQGFNEKLFF
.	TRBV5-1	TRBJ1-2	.	TGCGCCAGCAGCGTAGGTCAGGAAATCTATGGCTACACCTTC	CASSVGQEIYGYTF
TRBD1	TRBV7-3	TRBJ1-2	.	TGTGCCAGCAGCTTTACAGGGGACAGGGGCTACACCTTC	CASSFTGDRGYTF
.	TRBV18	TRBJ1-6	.	TGTGCCAGCTCACCCCGGGAGTGGGGAGTGACACCCCTCCACTTT	CASSPREWGVTPLHF
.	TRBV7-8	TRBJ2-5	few	TGTGCCAGCAGCTTAGTCATTCAAGAGACCCAGTACTTC	CASSLVIQETQYF
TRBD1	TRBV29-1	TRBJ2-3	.	TGCAGCGTTTCGACAGGGGGAAGAGATACGCAGTATTTT	CSVSTGGRDTQYF
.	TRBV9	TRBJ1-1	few	TGTGCCAGCAGCGTCGGGGGGAGAGCTGAAGCTTTCTTT	CASSVGGRAEAFF
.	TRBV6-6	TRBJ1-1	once	TGTGCCAGCAGCCCAGATCAGGGGCGCAGGCTAGCTTTCTTT	CASSPDQGRRLAFF
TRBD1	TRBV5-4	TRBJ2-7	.	TGTGCCAGCAGCTATTCGGACAGGGGGCTCGACGAGCAGTACTTC	CASSYSDRGLDEQYF
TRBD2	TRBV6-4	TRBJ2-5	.	TGTGCCAGCAGTGCTAGCGGGGGCCGTCAAGAGACCCAGTACTTC	CASSASGGRQETQYF
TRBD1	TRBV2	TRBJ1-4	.	TGTGCCAGCACCGGGACAGGGGGTTCGAGGGATGAAAAACTGTTTTTT	CASTGTGGSRDEKLFF
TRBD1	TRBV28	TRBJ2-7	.	TGTGCCAGCGCAGGGGGAATCTACGAGCAGTACTTC	CASAGGIYEQYF
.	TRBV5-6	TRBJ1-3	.	TGTGCCAGCAGCTTGGTGGGAACAGGGTATTGGAGAAACACCATATATTTT	CASSLVGTGYWRNTIYF
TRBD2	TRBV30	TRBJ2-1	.	TGTGCCTGGAGTGGGCCCCTCAGCGGGGGGAATGAGCAGTTCTTC	CAWSGPLSGGNEQFF
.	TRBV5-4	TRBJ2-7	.	TGTGCCAGCAGCTTGGACCCTCTAGCGCTCGAGCAGTACTTC	CASSLDPLALEQYF
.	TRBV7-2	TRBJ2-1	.	TGTGCCAGCACCCCAGGGGTTGAGCAGTTCTTC	CASTPGVEQFF
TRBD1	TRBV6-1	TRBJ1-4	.	TGTGCCAGCAGTGCGAGCGGGACAGGAAATGAAAAACTGTTTTTT	CASSASGTGNEKLFF
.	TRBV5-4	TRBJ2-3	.	TGTGCCAGCAGCTCCGGGGGAAGGAGGACAGATACGCAGTATTTT	CASSSGGRRTDTQYF
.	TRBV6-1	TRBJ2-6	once	TGTGCCAGCAGTGAAAACGTGTGGAGAACTGGGGCCAACGTCCTGACTTTC	CASSENVWRTGANVLTF
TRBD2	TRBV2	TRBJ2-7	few	TGTGCCAGCCTCCTAGCGGGAGGTGAGCAGTACTTC	CASLLAGGEQYF
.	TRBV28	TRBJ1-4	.	TGTGCCAGCAGTTTATACCCCCAGGGAAGGAATGAAAAACTGTTTTTT	CASSLYPQGRNEKLFF
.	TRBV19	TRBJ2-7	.	TGTGCCAGTAGTATTGGACTGGAAACCTACGAGCAGTACTTC	CASSIGLETYEQYF
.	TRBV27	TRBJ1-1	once	TGTGCCAGCAGTGGCAGGAACCCGAACACTGAAGCTTTCTTT	CASSGRNPNTEAFF
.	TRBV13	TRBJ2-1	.	TGTGCCAGCAGCCCTTCTGGAGGAACCTACAATGAGCAGTTCTTC	CASSPSGGTYNEQFF
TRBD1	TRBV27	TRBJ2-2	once	TGTGCCAGCAGTTCACCGGGACAGGGACCGCCCGGGGAGCTGTTTTTT	CASSSPGQGPPGELFF
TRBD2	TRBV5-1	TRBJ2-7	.	TGCGCCAGCAGCCCTTGGGGTAGCGGGAGCTCCTACGAGCAGTACTTC	CASSPWGSGSSYEQYF
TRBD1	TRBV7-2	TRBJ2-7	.	TGTGCCAGCAGCTTTGGGACAGGCGCCTCCTACGAGCAGTACTTC	CASSFGTGASYEQYF
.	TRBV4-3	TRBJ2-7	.	TGCGCCAGCAGCCAAGATCAGGGTCGGGAGCAGTACTTC	CASSQDQGREQYF
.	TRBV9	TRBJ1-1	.	TGTGCCAGCAGCGTAGGCAGGAACTCTGAAGCTTTCTTT	CASSVGRNSEAFF
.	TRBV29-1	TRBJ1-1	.	TGCAGCGTGGCACGACAGGATAACACTGAAGCTTTCTTT	CSVARQDNTEAFF
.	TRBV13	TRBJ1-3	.	TGTGCCAGCAGCTTGAACAGGGTAACTGGGAACACCATATATTTT	CASSLNRVTGNTIYF
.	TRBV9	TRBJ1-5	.	TGTGCCAGCAGCGTGGCGGGAGATCATCAGCCCCAGCATTTT	CASSVAGDHQPQHF
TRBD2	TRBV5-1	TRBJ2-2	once	TGCGCCAGCAGCTCCGGGATAGCGGGAGAACTAACCGGGGAGCTGTTTTTT	CASSSGIAGELTGELFF
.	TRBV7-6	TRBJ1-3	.	TGTGCCAGCAGCTTAGTGGTACAGAGCTCTGGAAACACCATATATTTT	CASSLVVQSSGNTIYF
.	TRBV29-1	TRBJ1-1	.	TGCAGCGTTGAACGTAAGGTAGCGGCGAACACTGAAGCTTTCTTT	CSVERKVAANTEAFF
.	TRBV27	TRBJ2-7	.	TGTGCCAGCAGGTTCTCGAGGGTGTCCGAGCAGTACTTC	CASRFSRVSEQYF
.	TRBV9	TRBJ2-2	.	TGTGCCAGCACCAACCGGCGGGAAGACACCGGGGAGCTGTTTTTT	CASTNRREDTGELFF
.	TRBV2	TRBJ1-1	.	TGTGCCACCAAGGGGGAGCAGGGCGGAACTGAAGCTTTCTTT	CATKGEQGGTEAFF